The present entry profiles one T cell receptor beta chain with its context. Antigen unknown. The CDR3 has 15 residues. The V gene lost 4 bases and the J gene lost 0 bases, with 13 bases spanning the gap. Germline CDR1 and CDR2: SGHRS and YFSETQ. The data are from a study of beta chain features in type 1 diabetes. Study-level points and caveats: Significant though moderate, a shortening of TCRB CDR3s appeared in all four CD4+ subsets of Type 1 diabetes patients. Reduced insertions and increased deletions marked VDJ junctions in type 1 diabetes patients. PCR might pick shorter templates more often, in the same way for patients and controls.

The entirety of the isolated RNA underwent reverse transcription, so expressed TCRB transcripts were sequenced. For naive, central memory and regulatory T cell samples, reads averaged around 3.8 million. Assay: immunoSEQ multiplex PCR; the TCRdb copy retains only in-frame clones and omits some. The profile shows around 240,000 clones, 15% to 20% of them singletons. The sequenced sample consisted of naive CD4+ T cells from blood. The receptor's source is a man aged 30 to 39 with type 1 diabetes. The rearrangement uses TRBV5-1 and TRBJ2-5, with a tentative D call TRBD2 (6 bases). CDR3 bases: TGCGCCAGCAGCACGGGAGACAGAAACCAAGAGACCCAGTACTTC. Amino acids: CASSTGDRNQETQYF. The whole variable domain, filled in from reference TRBV5-1 and TRBJ2-5, reads KAGVTQTPRYLIKTRGQQVTLSCSPISGHRSVSWYQQTPGQGLQFLFEYFSETQRNKGNFPGRFSGRQFSNSRSEMNVSTLELGDSALYLCASSTGDRNQETQYFGPGTRLLVL.